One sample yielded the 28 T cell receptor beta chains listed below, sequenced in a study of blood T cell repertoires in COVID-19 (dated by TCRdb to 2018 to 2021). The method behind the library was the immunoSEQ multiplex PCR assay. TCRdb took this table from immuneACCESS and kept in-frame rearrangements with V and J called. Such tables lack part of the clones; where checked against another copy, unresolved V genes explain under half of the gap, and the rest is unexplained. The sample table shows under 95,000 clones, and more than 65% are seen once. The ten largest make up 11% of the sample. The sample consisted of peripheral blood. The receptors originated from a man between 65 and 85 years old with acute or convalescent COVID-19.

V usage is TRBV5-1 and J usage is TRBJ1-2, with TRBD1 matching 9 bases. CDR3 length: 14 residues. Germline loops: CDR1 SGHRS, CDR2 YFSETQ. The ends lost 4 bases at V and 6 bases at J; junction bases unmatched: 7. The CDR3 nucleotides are TGCGCCAGCAGCCCAACACAGGGGGCCAATGGCTACACCTTC. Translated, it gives CASSPTQGANGYTF.

CDR3 sequence reads: CASSLRSSGTEAFF. The CDR3 DNA reads as TGCGCCAGCAGCTTGCGGAGTTCGGGGACTGAAGCTTTCTTT. V usage is TRBV5-1 and J usage is TRBJ1-1; no clear D gene. The CDR3 consists of 14 residues. Per the germline V gene, CDR1 is SGHRS and CDR2 is YFSETQ. V was shortened by 1 base and J by 5 bases, with 12 bases between the two germline ends.

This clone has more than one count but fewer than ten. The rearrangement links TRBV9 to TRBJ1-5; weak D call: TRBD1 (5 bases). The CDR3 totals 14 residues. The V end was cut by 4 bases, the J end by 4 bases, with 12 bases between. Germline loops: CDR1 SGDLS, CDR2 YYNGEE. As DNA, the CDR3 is TGTGCCAGCAGCCCCGGGGGGGGAAATCAGCCCCAGCATTTT. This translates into CASSPGGGNQPQHF.

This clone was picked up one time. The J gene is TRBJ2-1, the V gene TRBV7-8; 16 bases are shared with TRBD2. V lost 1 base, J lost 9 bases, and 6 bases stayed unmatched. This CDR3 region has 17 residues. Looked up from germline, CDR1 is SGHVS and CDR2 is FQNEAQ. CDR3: CASSLVGTSGGAGEQFF. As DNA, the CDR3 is TGTGCCAGCAGCTTAGTTGGGACTAGCGGGGGGGCTGGTGAGCAGTTCTTC.

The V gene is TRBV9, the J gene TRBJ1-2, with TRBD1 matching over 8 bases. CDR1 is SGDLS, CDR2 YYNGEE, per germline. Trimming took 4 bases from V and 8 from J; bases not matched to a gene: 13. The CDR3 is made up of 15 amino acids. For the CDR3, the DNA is TGTGCCAGCAGCACTCCGACAGGGGCCATAGGGGGCTACACCTTC. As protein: CASSTPTGAIGGYTF.

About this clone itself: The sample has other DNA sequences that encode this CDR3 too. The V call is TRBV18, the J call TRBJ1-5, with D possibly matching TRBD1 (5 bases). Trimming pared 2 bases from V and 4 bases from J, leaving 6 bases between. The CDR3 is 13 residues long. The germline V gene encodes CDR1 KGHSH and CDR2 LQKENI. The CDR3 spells CASSPDRNQPQHF. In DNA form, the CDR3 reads TGTGCCAGCTCACCAGACAGAAATCAGCCCCAGCATTTT.

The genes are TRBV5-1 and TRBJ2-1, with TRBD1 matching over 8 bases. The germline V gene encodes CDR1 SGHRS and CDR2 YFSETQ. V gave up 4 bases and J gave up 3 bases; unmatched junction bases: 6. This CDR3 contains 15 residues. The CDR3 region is CASSPSTGGYNEQFF. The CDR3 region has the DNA TGCGCCAGCAGCCCATCCACAGGGGGCTACAATGAGCAGTTCTTC.

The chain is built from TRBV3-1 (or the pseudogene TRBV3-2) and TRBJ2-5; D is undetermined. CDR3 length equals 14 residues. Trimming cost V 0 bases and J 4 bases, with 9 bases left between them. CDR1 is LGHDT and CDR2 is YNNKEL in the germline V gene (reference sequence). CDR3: CASSQDPPGETQYF. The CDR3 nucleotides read TGTGCCAGCAGCCAAGACCCCCCAGGAGAGACCCAGTACTTC.

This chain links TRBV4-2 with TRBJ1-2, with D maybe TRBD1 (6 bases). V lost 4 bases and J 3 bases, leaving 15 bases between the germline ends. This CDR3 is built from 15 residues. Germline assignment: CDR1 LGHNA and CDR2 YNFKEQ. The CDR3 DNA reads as TGTGCCAGCAGCCCGCCCGGGGGGGCAGACTATGGCTACACCTTC. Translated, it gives CASSPPGGADYGYTF.

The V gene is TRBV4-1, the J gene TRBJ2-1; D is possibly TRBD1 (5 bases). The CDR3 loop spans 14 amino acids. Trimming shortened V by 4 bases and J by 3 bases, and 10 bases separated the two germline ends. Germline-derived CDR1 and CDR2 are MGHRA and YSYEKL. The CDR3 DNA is TGCGCCAGCAGCCCTTACAGGCGCTACAATGAGCAGTTCTTC. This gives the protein CASSPYRRYNEQFF.

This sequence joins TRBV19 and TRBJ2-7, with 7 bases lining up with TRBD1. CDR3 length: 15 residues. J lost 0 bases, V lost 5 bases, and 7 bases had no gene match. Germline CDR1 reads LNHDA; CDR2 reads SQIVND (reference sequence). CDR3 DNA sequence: TGTGCCAGTAGTGAGAGGGACAGCGGCTCCTACGAGCAGTACTTC. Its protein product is CASSERDSGSYEQYF. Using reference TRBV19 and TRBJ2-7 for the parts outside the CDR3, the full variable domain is DGGITQSPKYLFRKEGQNVTLSCEQNLNHDAMYWYRQDPGQGLRLIYYSQIVNDFQKGDIAEGYSVSREKKESFPLTVTSAQKNPTAFYLCASSERDSGSYEQYFGPGTRLTVT.

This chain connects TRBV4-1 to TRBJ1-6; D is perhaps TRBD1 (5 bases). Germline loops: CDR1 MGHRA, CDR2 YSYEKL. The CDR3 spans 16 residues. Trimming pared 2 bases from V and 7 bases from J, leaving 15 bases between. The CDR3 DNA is TGCGCCAGCAGCCAAACCGACCCAGGGTGGAATTCACCCCTCCACTTT. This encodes CASSQTDPGWNSPLHF.

The CDR3: CSASSAGGPGETQYF. DNA for the CDR3: TGCAGTGCTAGTAGTGCGGGGGGGCCAGGAGAGACCCAGTACTTC. The V and J genes are TRBV20-1 and TRBJ2-5; TRBD2 matches 9 bases. From germline, CDR1 is DFQATT and CDR2 SNEGSKA (reference sequence). V lost 3 bases to trimming and J lost 4 bases; unmatched junction nucleotides: 9. There are 15 residues in the CDR3.

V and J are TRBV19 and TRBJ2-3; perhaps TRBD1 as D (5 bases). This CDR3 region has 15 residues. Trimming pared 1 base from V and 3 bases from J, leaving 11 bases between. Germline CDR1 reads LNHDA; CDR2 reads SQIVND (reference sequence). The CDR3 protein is CASSIAQGRTDTQYF. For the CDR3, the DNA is TGTGCCAGTAGTATAGCGCAGGGAAGAACAGATACGCAGTATTTT.

The CDR3 coding sequence is TGTGCCAGCAGCCAAGGCCAGGTGAACACCGGGGAGCTGTTTTTT. It specifies CASSQGQVNTGELFF. The chain carries TRBV4-2 and TRBJ2-2; D is undetermined. Trimming took 1 base from V and 1 from J, leaving 7 bases between them. Germline V gives CDR1 LGHNA, CDR2 YNFKEQ. CDR3 size: 15 residues.

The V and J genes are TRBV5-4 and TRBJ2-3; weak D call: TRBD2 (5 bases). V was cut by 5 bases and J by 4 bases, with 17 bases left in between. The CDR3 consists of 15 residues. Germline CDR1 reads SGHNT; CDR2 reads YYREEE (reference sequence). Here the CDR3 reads CASRPDRGWSDTQYF. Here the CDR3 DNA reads TGTGCCAGCAGACCGGATCGGGGATGGTCAGATACGCAGTATTTT.

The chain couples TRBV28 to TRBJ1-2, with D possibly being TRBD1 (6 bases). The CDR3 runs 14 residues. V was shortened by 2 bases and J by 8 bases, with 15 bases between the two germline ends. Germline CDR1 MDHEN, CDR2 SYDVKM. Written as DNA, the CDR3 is TGTGCCAGCAGTTTAGCGGGCAGGGGTTTAGGCTACACCTTC. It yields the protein CASSLAGRGLGYTF.

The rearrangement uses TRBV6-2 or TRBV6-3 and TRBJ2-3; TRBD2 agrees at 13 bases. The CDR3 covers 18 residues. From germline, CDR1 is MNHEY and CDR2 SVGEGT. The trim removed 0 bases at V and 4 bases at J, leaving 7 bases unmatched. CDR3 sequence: CASSYSLTSGGPADTQYF. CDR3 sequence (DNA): TGTGCCAGCAGTTACTCACTGACTAGCGGGGGGCCCGCAGATACGCAGTATTTT.

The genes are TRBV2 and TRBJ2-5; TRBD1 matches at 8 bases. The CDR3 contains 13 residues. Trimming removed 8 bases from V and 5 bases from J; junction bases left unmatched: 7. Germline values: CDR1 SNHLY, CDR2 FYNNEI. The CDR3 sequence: CASASDRAETQYF. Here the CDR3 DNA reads TGTGCCAGCGCCTCGGACAGGGCGGAGACCCAGTACTTC.

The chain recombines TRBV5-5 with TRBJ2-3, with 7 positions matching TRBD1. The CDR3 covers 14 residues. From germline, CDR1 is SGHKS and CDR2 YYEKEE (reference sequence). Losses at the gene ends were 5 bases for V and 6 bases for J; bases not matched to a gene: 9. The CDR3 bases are TGTGCCAGCAGTCGAGGACAGGTCGGTGATACGCAGTATTTT. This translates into CASSRGQVGDTQYF.

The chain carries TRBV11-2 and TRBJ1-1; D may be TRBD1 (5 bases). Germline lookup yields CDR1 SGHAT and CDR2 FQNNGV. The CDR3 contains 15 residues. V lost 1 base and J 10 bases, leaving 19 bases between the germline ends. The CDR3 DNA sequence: TGTGCCAGCAGCTTAGTCCGAGCGGGGGTCTCAGGAGCTTTCTTT. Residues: CASSLVRAGVSGAFF.

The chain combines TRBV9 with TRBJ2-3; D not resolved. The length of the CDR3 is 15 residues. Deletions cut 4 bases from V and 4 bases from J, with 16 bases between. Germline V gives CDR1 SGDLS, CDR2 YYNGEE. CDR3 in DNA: TGTGCCAGCAGCACCCACCTTTCTAGAGCAGATACGCAGTATTTT. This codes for CASSTHLSRADTQYF. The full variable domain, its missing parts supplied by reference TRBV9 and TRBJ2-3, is DSGVTQTPKHLITATGQRVTLRCSPRSGDLSVYWYQQSLDQGLQFLIQYYNGEERAKGNILERFSAQQFPDLHSELNLSSLELGDSALYFCASSTHLSRADTQYFGPGTRLTVL.

Here the CDR3 reads CASSQPGLASHTGELFF. Written as DNA, the CDR3 is TGTGCCAGTAGCCAGCCGGGACTAGCGAGCCACACCGGGGAGCTGTTTTTT. The chain links TRBV19 to TRBJ2-2; 10 bases map to TRBD2. The germline V gene encodes CDR1 LNHDA and CDR2 SQIVND (reference sequence). Germline trimming cut 6 bases from V and 3 bases from J; bases unmatched to any gene: 10. The CDR3 spans 17 residues.

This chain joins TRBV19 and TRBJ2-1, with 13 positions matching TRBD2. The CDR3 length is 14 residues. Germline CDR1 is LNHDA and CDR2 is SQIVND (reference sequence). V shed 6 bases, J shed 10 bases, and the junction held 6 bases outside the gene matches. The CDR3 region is CASSGTSGVGEQFF. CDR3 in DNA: TGTGCCAGTAGCGGGACTAGCGGGGTGGGAGAGCAGTTCTTC.

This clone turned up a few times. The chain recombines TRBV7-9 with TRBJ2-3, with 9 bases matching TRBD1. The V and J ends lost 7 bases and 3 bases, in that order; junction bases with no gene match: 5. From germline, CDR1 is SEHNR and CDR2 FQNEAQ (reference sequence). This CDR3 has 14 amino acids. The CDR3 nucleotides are TGTGCCAGCACACGGGACAGGGCGACAGATACGCAGTATTTT. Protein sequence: CASTRDRATDTQYF.

For the CDR3, the DNA is TGTGCCAGCAGTCCGGGACAGAACTATGGCTACACCTTC. Protein product: CASSPGQNYGYTF. The rearrangement links TRBV12-3 or TRBV12-4 to TRBJ1-2; TRBD1 matches at 7 bases. The CDR3 totals 13 residues. The V and J ends lost 5 bases and 2 bases, in that order; junction bases with no gene match: 2.

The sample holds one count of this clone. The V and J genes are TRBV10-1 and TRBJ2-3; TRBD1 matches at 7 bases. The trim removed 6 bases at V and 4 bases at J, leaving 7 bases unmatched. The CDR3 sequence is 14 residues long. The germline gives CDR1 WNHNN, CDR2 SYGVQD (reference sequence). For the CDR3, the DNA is TGCGCCAGCAGCAGTTTGAGGGGGCCAGATACGCAGTATTTT. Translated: CASSSLRGPDTQYF.

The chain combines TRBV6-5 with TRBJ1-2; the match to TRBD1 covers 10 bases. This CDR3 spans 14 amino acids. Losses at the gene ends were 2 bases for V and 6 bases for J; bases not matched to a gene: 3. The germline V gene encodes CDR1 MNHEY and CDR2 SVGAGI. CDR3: CASSYGDRGNGYTF. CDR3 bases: TGTGCCAGCAGTTACGGGGACAGGGGAAATGGCTACACCTTC.